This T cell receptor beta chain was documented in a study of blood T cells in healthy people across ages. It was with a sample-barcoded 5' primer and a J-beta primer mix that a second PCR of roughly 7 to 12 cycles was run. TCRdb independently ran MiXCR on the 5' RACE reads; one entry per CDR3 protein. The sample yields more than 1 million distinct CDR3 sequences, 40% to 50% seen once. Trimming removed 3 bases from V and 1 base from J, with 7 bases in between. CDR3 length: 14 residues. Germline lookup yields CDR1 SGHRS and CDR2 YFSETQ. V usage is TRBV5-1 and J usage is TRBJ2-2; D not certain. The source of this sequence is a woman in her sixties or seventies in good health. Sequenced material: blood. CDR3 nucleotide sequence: TGCGCCAGCAGCTACCCACGGAACACCGGGGAGCTGTTTTTT. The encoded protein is CASSYPRNTGELFF.